Shown below are 5 T cell receptor beta chains from a single sample sequenced in a study of radiotherapy plus CTLA-4 blockade in lung cancer. Using immunoSEQ multiplex PCR, the repertoire was profiled, and TCRdb retains in-frame clones only, with some absent. In the table there are about 48,000 clones, 65% to 90% of which are singletons. The material sequenced was peripheral blood, taken from a patient treated with radiotherapy plus ipilimumab. Every receptor here comes from a human donor with non-small cell lung cancer that progressed on radiotherapy plus ipilimumab. Some clones in this sample may be carry-over from other donors' samples.

This clone is a singleton in its sample. CDR3 region: CASSLLPEQGPNYGYTF. CDR3 sequence (DNA): TGTGCCAGCAGCCTACTACCTGAACAGGGACCAAACTATGGCTACACCTTC. The chain couples TRBV5-5 to TRBJ1-2, with D possibly matching TRBD1 (6 bases). Germline V lookup: CDR1 SGHKS, CDR2 YYEKEE (reference sequence). CDR3 length equals 17 residues. Between the trimmed V and J ends, which lost 4 bases and 2 bases, there was a span of 21 bases.

V and J are TRBV11-2 and TRBJ2-2; TRBD2 is a possible D gene (6 bases). The CDR3 sequence is 18 residues long. CDR1 and CDR2 (germline): SGHAT, FQNNGV. Deletions cut 1 base from V and 0 bases from J, with 15 bases between. DNA for the CDR3: TGTGCCAGCAGCTTAGTTTCGGGACTCGCTGCGAACACCGGGGAGCTGTTTTTT. It translates to CASSLVSGLAANTGELFF.

This clone was recorded a few times. The J gene is TRBJ1-1, the V gene TRBV11-3; D remains ambiguous. This CDR3 is built from 13 residues. Trimming removed 3 bases at V and 0 bases at J, with 5 bases between. Germline V gives CDR1 SGHNT, CDR2 YENEEA. The CDR3 bases are TGTGCCAGCAGCTTTCAGGTGAACACTGAAGCTTTCTTT. The encoded protein is CASSFQVNTEAFF.

This clone was seen a single time. The gene calls are TRBV7-2 and TRBJ2-4, with D unresolved. Germline CDR1 is SGHTA and CDR2 is FQGNSA. Trimming stripped 5 bases from V and 0 bases from J, with 17 bases between. The CDR3 sequence is 17 residues long. CDR3 residues: CASSQTGGSLAKNIQYF. The CDR3 bases are TGTGCCAGCAGCCAGACTGGCGGTTCTCTAGCCAAAAACATTCAGTACTTC.

This chain links TRBV27 with TRBJ2-1; possibly TRBD2 for D (6 bases). Germline assignment: CDR1 MNHEY and CDR2 SMNVEV (reference sequence). The CDR3 consists of 15 residues. V was shortened by 0 bases and J by 7 bases, with 13 bases between the two germline ends. CDR3 in amino acids: CASSLSVGGGNEQFF. Here the CDR3 DNA reads TGTGCCAGCAGTTTATCAGTGGGGGGTGGTAATGAGCAGTTCTTC.